This T cell receptor beta chain appears in the sequencing data of a study of blood T cell repertoires in COVID-19. About the research overall: From T cells, B-cell-depleted T cells, or PBMCs came the material, which was cDNA or gDNA.

Germline V gene lookup returns CDR1 LGHNT and CDR2 FRNRAP. The CDR3 is 15 residues long. Trimming cost V 7 bases and J 3 bases; bases outside gene matches: 7. This clone was observed once. Authors' data handling: For nucleated cells, counts were estimated from reference gene primer amplification. The repertoire was sequenced with immunoSEQ multiplex PCR; TCRdb's copy has only in-frame clones and lacks some. The V and J calls and clone size come from that table; D and trimming were worked out from the DNA. The table lists approximately 80,000 clones, more than 75% of them singletons, with roughly 27% in the top ten.

The chain links TRBV12-5 to TRBJ1-3; 9 bases fit TRBD1. This TCR was sampled from a human donor in a cohort sampled during active COVID-19. The sequenced material came from peripheral blood. The CDR3 region is CASATGGTGGNTIYF. CDR3 DNA sequence: TGTGCTAGTGCTACAGGGGGCACAGGTGGAAACACCATATATTTT. The full variable domain, completed using reference TRBV12-5 and TRBJ1-3, is DARVTQTPRHKVTEMGQEVTMRCQPILGHNTVFWYRQTMMQGLELLAYFRNRAPLDDSGMPKDRFSAEMPDATLATLKIQPSEPRDSAVYFCASATGGTGGNTIYFGEGSWLTVV.